The clone carrying this T cell receptor (beta chain) appeared once. This sample includes further DNA sequences coding for the same CDR3. This sample was included in a study of shared clonotypes between healthy human individuals. Cells designated naive CD8 were CD45RO-negative and were positively selected for CCR7, with terminally differentiated effector memory CD45RA+ cells excluded. Donors were healthy HIV-negative adults without recent acute infections or vaccinations. This table comes from immunoSEQ multiplex PCR, and its TCRdb copy is limited to in-frame clones, with some not included. The profile shows millions of clones, approximately 94% of them singletons. This CDR3 is built from 14 residues. Trimming took 1 base from V and 4 from J, leaving 7 bases between them. The germline gives CDR1 SNHLY, CDR2 FYNNEI.

Source material: naive CD8+ T cells sorted from blood. This chain links TRBV2 with TRBJ1-4; D is uncertain. This TCR was recovered from a man between 18 and 35 years old in good health. CDR3 loop: CASSEGQLNEKLFF. CDR3 sequence (DNA): TGTGCCAGCAGTGAAGGCCAGCTTAATGAAAAACTGTTTTTT. The full variable domain, with the rest looked up from reference TRBV2 and TRBJ1-4, is EPEVTQTPSHQVTQMGQEVILRCVPISNHLYFYWYRQILGQKVEFLVSFYNNEISEKSEIFDDQFSVERPDGSNFTLKIRSTKLEDSAMYFCASSEGQLNEKLFFGSGTQLSVL.